A single T cell receptor (beta chain) is shown here with its context. Its target is unknown. The junction departs from germline at one end; a sequencing error may be responsible. Using unique molecular identifiers, the investigators prepared the TCRbeta library. TCRdb independently ran MiXCR on the PCR reads; one entry per CDR3 protein. The sample consists of about 78,000 distinct CDR3 sequences, around 14% of them appearing once. This entry belongs to a study of T-cell reconstitution after alpha-beta-depleted transplantation in children. Findings and caveats of the study: Reports say that about two months after transplant, the alpha-beta T cells came out of several hundred graft clones that had expanded. Most T-cell counts and diversity one year after the transplant came from T cells that were newly produced.

Here the sequenced sample was PBMCs, mostly from graft donor cells, taken 180 days after TCRalphabeta/CD19-depleted stem cell transplant. This receptor was taken from a male patient aged 2 to 10 who had a stem cell transplant for acute lymphoblastic leukemia, so the T cells may come from the graft donor.

CDR3 loop: CASSLFRALETYNEQFF. Written as DNA, the CDR3 is TGTGCTAGCAGCTTATTCAGGGCACTAGAGACCTACAATGAGCAGTTCTTC. The chain links TRBV7-7 to TRBJ2-1; D tentatively reads TRBD1 or TRBD2 (5 bases each). In germline, CDR1 is SSHAT, CDR2 FNYEAQ (reference sequence). CDR3 size: 17 residues.